This T cell receptor beta chain was sequenced in a study of blood T cell repertoires in COVID-19 (TCRdb year 2020). As for the study more broadly: Samples from collaborators originated in the United States, Italy and Spain and spanned both the acute and convalescent phases of COVID-19. The prospective study material was composed of cDNA or gDNA derived from T cells, B-cell-depleted T cells, or PBMCs. Deeply sampled blood TCRbeta repertoires from subjects exposed to, actively infected with, or recovered from COVID-19 were included in the dataset. Sample metadata almost always included a de-identified subject ID, COVID-19 status, age in years and sex. The samples were drawn from two sources: the first 160 participants of the ongoing ImmuneRACE study, and 1,254 subjects contributed by 6 global collaborators. Where available, HLA class I and class II types were obtained from metadata supplied by the sample provider rather than from assay-based typing. The repertoires were released in a freely available public database meant as a resource for research on the immune response to SARS-CoV-2.

General conclusions and limits of the study: Clinical and demographic metadata were provided uncurated, with the amount varying by source and participant.

Whole blood was collected in K2EDTA tubes by collaborating institutions according to the institutions' own protocols. For TCRbeta analysis, collaborator samples were shipped as frozen whole blood, as isolated PBMCs, or as DNA extracted from either sample type. Worth noting for this clone: The clone's antigen remains unknown. No base-level quality is on record; no much larger clone is a single base apart.

The immunoSEQ Assay, a bias-controlled multiplex PCR, was used to amplify TCRbeta CDR3 regions from genomic DNA. Per the source publication's procedure: Within the assay, amplification of reference gene primers was used to estimate how many nucleated cells each sample contained. To quantify the absolute abundance of each unique TCRbeta CDR3 rearrangement, sequence reads were collapsed and filtered. For each sample, productive Simpson clonality was calculated as the square root of Simpson's diversity index over productive rearrangements. Sourced from immuneACCESS, this table was stored by TCRdb with only in-frame sequences that have V and J called. A share of the clones is absent; for the studies checked, an unresolved V gene accounts for under half, and the remainder has no known explanation. The V and J calls and clone size are taken from that table; D and trimming were inferred from the DNA. The sample table records about 280,000 clones; 85% of these occur just once. The ten largest make up roughly 13% of the sample.

Source material: peripheral blood. The clonotype comes from a human donor in a cohort sampled during active COVID-19.

The nucleotides are TGTGCCAGCAACGTACAGGAGATGAGCTCCTATAATTCACCCCTCCACTTT. It is translated as CASNVQEMSSYNSPLHF. The rearranged chain carries TRBV5-8 and TRBJ1-6; a tentative D match to TRBD1 spans 5 bases. V is cut by 6 bases and J by 0 bases, and the space between the germline ends is 16 bases. The cysteine opens and the phenylalanine closes a CDR3 of 17 amino acids. Only the CDR3 part of the read is kept: 51 bases, read in frame from the first base. From a lookup of the germline V gene, CDR1 and CDR2 are SGHTS and YDEGEE.